This T cell receptor (beta chain) emerged from a study of spatial heterogeneity in lung cancer. V was shortened by 3 bases and J by 3 bases, with 12 bases between the two germline ends. The CDR3 sequence is 14 residues long. CDR1 LNHDA and CDR2 SQIVND come from the germline V gene (reference sequence). A distinct unique molecular identifier was carried by each TCR cDNA molecule. TCRdb re-called the 5' RACE reads with MiXCR, one entry per CDR3 protein. Of fewer than 50,000 distinct CDR3 sequences listed, about 10% are singletons. This clonotype was recorded many times. As to time point: blood at routine non-recurrence follow-up after resection.

The rearrangement uses TRBV19 and TRBJ2-7; D perhaps matches TRBD1 (6 bases). This TCR was recovered from a female donor with early-stage non-small cell lung cancer. Specimen: PBMCs, collected at follow-up. The CDR3 is CASSIRTESYEQYF. The CDR3, as DNA: TGTGCCAGTAGTATCCGGACAGAGAGCTACGAGCAGTACTTC.